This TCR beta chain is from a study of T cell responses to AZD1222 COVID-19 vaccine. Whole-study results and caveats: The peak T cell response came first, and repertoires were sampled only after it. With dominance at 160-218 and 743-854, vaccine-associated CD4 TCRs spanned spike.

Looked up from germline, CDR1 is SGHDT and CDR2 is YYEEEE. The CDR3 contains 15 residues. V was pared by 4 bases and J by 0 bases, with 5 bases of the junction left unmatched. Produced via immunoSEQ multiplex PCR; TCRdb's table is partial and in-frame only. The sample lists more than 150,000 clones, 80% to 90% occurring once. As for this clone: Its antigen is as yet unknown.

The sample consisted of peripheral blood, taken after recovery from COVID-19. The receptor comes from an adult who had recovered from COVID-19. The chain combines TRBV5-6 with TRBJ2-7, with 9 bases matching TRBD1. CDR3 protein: CASSMGQGSSYEQYF. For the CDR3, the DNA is TGTGCCAGCAGCATGGGACAGGGCAGCTCCTACGAGCAGTACTTC.